This T cell receptor beta chain stems from a study of cytomegalovirus exposure and HLA in healthy donors. The CDR3 has 16 residues. With V trimmed by 4 bases and J by 6 bases, 3 bases remained unmatched. Germline CDR1 is SGHRS and CDR2 is YFSETQ. Primers for the PCR totalled 60 Vbeta and 13 Jbeta. Libraries were prepared by immunoSEQ multiplex PCR; TCRdb keeps only in-frame clonotypes and omits some of them. Altogether approximately 130,000 clones are present, over 60% being singletons, with the ten largest covering under 7%. Regarding this clone: Its antigen is unidentified.

Study-wide findings and caveats: Researchers reportedly found TCR beta sequences accurately predicted most subjects' HLA-A and HLA-B alleles. Later examination showed HLA-associated TCR beta chains had greater clonal expansion than equally common others. Earlier analysis yielded a pattern in which most TCR beta V segments were productive about 87% or about 30% of the time.

This receptor was identified in a man aged 18-30 years in good health and CMV-seropositive. This rearrangement joins TRBV5-1 to TRBJ2-2; TRBD2 matches at 16 bases. Source material: PBMCs. The CDR3 nucleotides are TGCGCCAGCAGCCAGGGACTAGCGGGAGGGCCCGGGGAGCTGTTTTTT. Its protein product is CASSQGLAGGPGELFF.